This TCR beta chain appears in the sequencing data of a study of regulatory T cells in long-lasting Graves disease (dated by TCRdb to the early 2020s). Study-level background: Patients with newly diagnosed Graves' disease had been on antithyroid drugs for under 3 months. Persistent Graves' disease patients were compared with newly diagnosed Graves' disease patients by peripheral blood TCR sequencing and RNA sequencing. The study took place in China and was registered as a clinical trial. TCR sequencing covered some 13 persistent and roughly 20 newly diagnosed Graves' disease patients, around 33 samples in total.

There are many counts of this clonotype. It has no known antigen specificity. There are no base qualities to consult, and no much larger clone falls within one base. What the time point label conveys for this sample: newly diagnosed GD, antithyroid drugs for less than 3 months. RNA was extracted from PBMCs in TRIzol for both TCR sequencing and RNA sequencing. Graves' disease was diagnosed according to American Thyroid Association guidelines. The patients came from an endocrinology department in Xi'an, China. From each patient, approximately 9 milliliters of peripheral blood was collected into an EDTA anticoagulant tube. Ficoll Paque Plus density gradient separation was used to isolate PBMCs, and no further T cell sorting was performed. RNA quality was checked with an Agilent 2100 Bioanalyzer and agarose gel, and concentration with a NanoDrop 2000. Library creation used multiplex PCR. For sequencing, an Illumina HiSeq 4000 was employed. TCR beta libraries were built with iRepertoire HTBI primers and Arm-PCR amplification of CDR3 regions. Gel purification was performed on PCR products prior to sequencing. Per the source publication's procedure: Gene usage analysis of CDR3 amino acid clonotypes used the 50 to 70 TRBV and 11 to 15 TRBJ segments found across samples. Filtered high-quality paired reads were merged into contigs using COPE and FqMerger. BLAST was used to align contigs to IMGT TRBV, TRBD and TRBJ reference genes, with CDR3 defined following IMGT. Any clonotype with a frequency above 0.1% was classified as a highly expanded clone. Shannon entropy served as the measure of repertoire diversity, while the Gini coefficient captured V-J evenness. Clonotypes shared by more than one individual were considered public. In TCRdb, the public reads were trimmed at Q25 with fastp and aligned with MiXCR, with productive beta chains retained. Records with the same CDR3 protein are collapsed into one entry carrying the most frequent genes and DNA. The V and J calls were not made by the authors but by TCRdb's processing. The sample records approximately 560,000 distinct CDR3 sequences, roughly a sixth of which are singletons. The ten biggest clones cover around 12% of the sample.

Here is what the overall study found, with its caveats: TRBV28, TRBJ1-2 and TRBJ2-5 were preferentially used in persistent disease, while TRBV20-1 and TRBJ2-1 were favored in newly diagnosed disease. The authors acknowledged the small sample size as a limitation that may reduce accuracy. Compared with newly diagnosed patients, persistent Graves' disease patients had lower TCR Shannon entropy and fewer highly expanded clones, which suggests clonal expansion. Sequencing and analysis were limited to the TCR beta chain. A larger number of public clonotypes was shared among persistent patients (fewer than 3,000) than among newly diagnosed patients (about 990). Peripheral blood alone was examined, since thyroid tissue, which constituted the primary lesion, could not be accessed.

Looking up the germline V gene yields CDR1 SGHRS and CDR2 YFSETQ. The CDR3 runs 14 amino acids, cysteine and phenylalanine included. Only the CDR3 DNA is retained, 42 bases long and in frame from the first base. V loses 4 bases of germline sequence and J loses 3 bases, and the interval between the two ends is 14 bases. These data were likewise used in another study, on T cells in Graves' hyperthyroidism and ophthalmopathy. The second study also describes: A patient counted as having stable Graves' hyperthyroidism if no progression to ophthalmopathy occurred over 18 months of follow-up. The hyperthyroidism patients were between 18 and 65 years old and newly diagnosed, with a disease duration of less than 2 months. Any patient with an uncontrolled infection, another autoimmune disease, pregnancy or lactation was excluded. Clinical symptoms, serum thyroxine and TRAb, thyroid ultrasound, and orbital computed tomography formed the basis for the diagnoses. For the first round of RT-PCR on the TCR CDR3, the HTBI primer set was used together with the Qiagen OneStep RT-PCR kit. Most expanded thyroid clonotypes (frequency above 0.001) were also detected in blood, suggesting blood repertoires may reflect thyroid immune responses. Ophthalmopathy was separated from stable hyperthyroidism by a 13 V-J signature model, with around 88% sensitivity and 81% to 82% specificity obtained in cross-validation and 80%/75% obtained in testing. In validation, the model predicted progression to ophthalmopathy with approximately 71% sensitivity and about 73% specificity, a median of roughly seven months before onset. TCR V-J signatures able to tell the groups apart were searched for in a discovery cohort of approximately 95 patients, of whom around 43 had Graves' ophthalmopathy and 55 to 65 had stable Graves' hyperthyroidism. Whether ophthalmopathy could be predicted prospectively was tested in an independent validation cohort made up of roughly 19 hyperthyroidism patients plus 17 patients who later progressed to ophthalmopathy. The 80 to 100 discovery patients were randomly divided into training and test sets at a 7:3 ratio. Thyroid tissue and blood T-cell repertoires from six Graves' hyperthyroidism patients were also compared in the study. Following sampling, methimazole starting at 30 mg daily was given to hyperthyroidism patients, and high-dose intravenous methylprednisolone was given to ophthalmopathy patients. The libraries were constructed in a second round of multiplex PCR and then size-selected and purified. Paired-end sequencing of the libraries was performed with 100 bp reads on an Illumina HiSeq2000. SOAPnuke was used to process the raw data, throwing out any read that contained adapters or uncalled bases, had a mean Phred below 15, or lacked an exact constant-primer or identifier match. COPE v1.2.5 was used to merge the high-quality paired reads, and each unique nucleotide sequence was defined as a clonotype. MiTCR v1.1 was used to align the clonotypes against IMGT TRBV, TRBD and TRBJ reference segments. Only V-J combinations with frequency above 0.0001, covering 99.2% of repertoires, were analysed. A TCS score was defined as the ratio between F50 (clonal expansion) and ExV (chaos), using BLOSUM62-based TCRdist between CDR3 peptides within each V-J. Welch's t-statistics and random forest reduced 514 V-J features to about 13, which were used in a naive Bayes classifier (R e1071). Sample size was not statistically predetermined, and investigators were not blinded to group allocation. According to the paper, TCR Vbeta CDR3 sequencing was carried out on approximately 140 peripheral blood samples, which came from fewer than 50 ophthalmopathy, 75 to 80 hyperthyroidism and approximately 17 progressor patients.

The TCR originated in a man younger than 30 with Graves disease. Donor details come from another sample of the same person, matched by shared clones. The sequence is built from TRBV5-1 and TRBJ2-7, with TRBD1 perhaps the D gene, on 5 matching bases. Sequences were derived from peripheral blood mononuclear cells (PBMCs), sampled at new diagnosis, from a patient treated with antithyroid drugs. At the DNA level, the sequence is TGCGCCAGCAGCCCGAGGACACGCAACTACGAGCAGTACTTC. Translated, it reads CASSPRTRNYEQYF.